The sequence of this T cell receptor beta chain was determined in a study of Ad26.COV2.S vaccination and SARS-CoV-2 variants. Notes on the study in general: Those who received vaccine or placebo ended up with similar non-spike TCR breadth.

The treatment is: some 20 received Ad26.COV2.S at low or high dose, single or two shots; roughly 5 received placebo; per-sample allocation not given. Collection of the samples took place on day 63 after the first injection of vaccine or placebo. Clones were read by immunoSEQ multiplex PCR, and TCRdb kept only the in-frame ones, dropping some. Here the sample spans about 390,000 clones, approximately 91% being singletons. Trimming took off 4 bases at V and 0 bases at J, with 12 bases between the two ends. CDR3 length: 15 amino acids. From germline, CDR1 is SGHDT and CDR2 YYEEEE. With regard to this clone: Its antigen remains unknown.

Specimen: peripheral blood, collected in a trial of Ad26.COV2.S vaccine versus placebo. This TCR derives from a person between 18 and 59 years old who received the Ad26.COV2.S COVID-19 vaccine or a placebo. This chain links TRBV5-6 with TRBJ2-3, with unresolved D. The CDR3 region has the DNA TGTGCCAGCAGCCTGCGACGGACCAGCACAGATACGCAGTATTTT. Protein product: CASSLRRTSTDTQYF.